Sequencing of this TCR beta chain was carried out in a study of OX40 agonist ivuxolimab in advanced cancers. Notes on the research overall: Ivuxolimab was a fully human IgG2 agonistic monoclonal antibody targeting the costimulatory receptor OX40 (CD134). In the dose-escalation cohort, 82.7% of patients were male, and the mean age was around 60 years, with a range of about 23 to 85. The paper covers the monotherapy dose-escalation part of the phase I ivuxolimab trial, which included N = 52 patients. Patients were allowed to have had prior anti-PD-1, anti-PD-L1 or anti-CTLA-4 therapy, and roughly two fifths of the dose-escalation patients had been treated with checkpoint inhibitors. The point of sequencing TCRbeta in the periphery was to test whether ivuxolimab changed TCR sequence diversity and drove clonal T-cell expansion. Intravenous ivuxolimab was administered to patients every 2 weeks at six dose levels: 0.01, 0.1, 0.3, 1.5, 3 and 10 mg/kg. Of the approximately 50 patients in dose escalation, 19 had hepatocellular carcinoma, some 15 had melanoma, 9 had renal cell carcinoma and 9 had head and neck cancer. Partial responses occurred in three dose-escalation patients, of whom one had hepatocellular carcinoma and two had cutaneous melanoma. Results the study describes overall, beyond this receptor: Low levels of normalized T-cell clonal expansion were also seen in some patients who did not respond. Partial responders in the 0.1-3.0 mg/kg groups had among the lowest normalized peripheral clonal expansion, especially among CD8+ T cells. At doses of 0.1 to 3.0 mg/kg, clonal expansion of both CD4+ and CD8+ blood T cells was observed from baseline to week 6. On average, CD8+ T cells showed more expanded clones than CD4+ T cells after ivuxolimab. The antigen specificity of the clonally expanded peripheral T cells was not determined.

Remarks on this clone: Its antigen has not been determined. Per-base qualities were not stored, and no clone one base away is much larger.

Patients with a history of autoimmune disease or receiving systemic immunosuppression were excluded from the trial. In every dose cohort, peripheral blood was drawn for TCR sequencing at baseline, cycle 4 day 1, and cycle 7 day 1. Samples were obtained from an open-label, multicenter, first-in-human phase I dose-escalation trial of ivuxolimab. Adults with locally advanced or metastatic head and neck squamous cell, hepatocellular, melanoma or renal cell carcinoma were enrolled in the trial. Before TCR sequencing, CD4+ T cells and CD8+ T cells from peripheral blood were sorted into separate populations. Reading from cysteine to phenylalanine, the CDR3 counts 12 amino acids. Only the CDR3 region is kept as DNA, spanning 36 bases read in frame from base 1. The V end loses 5 bases and the J end loses 4 bases, and a stretch of 10 bases separates them. The germline V gene sets CDR1 to SGHDT and CDR2 to YYEEEE.

Genomic DNA was isolated from the sorted cells so that the TCRbeta CDR3 region could be sequenced. The immunoSEQ Assay was used to sequence the TCRbeta CDR3 regions. The source is immuneACCESS, and TCRdb retained only in-frame sequences with V and J called. Part of the clones is not carried over; for the studies checked, unresolved V genes explain less than half of this, and the remainder is unexplained. Counted in this sample were about 20,000 clones; 70% to 90% of them appeared once. The top ten constitute roughly 28% of the sample. This material consisted of CD4+ or CD8+ T cells sorted from blood, taken in a trial of the OX40 agonist ivuxolimab. The source is an adult with an advanced solid tumor such as melanoma, head and neck, liver or kidney cancer. The chain couples TRBV5-6 to TRBJ2-7; the D gene identity is not certain. The sequence in DNA is TGTGCCAGCAGAGCCTTGGGTTACGAGCAGTACTTC. Protein translation: CASRALGYEQYF.